This entry lists 4 T cell receptor beta chains sequenced from one sample in a study of blood T cell repertoires in COVID-19. Clones were read by immunoSEQ multiplex PCR, and TCRdb kept only the in-frame ones, dropping some. Here the sample spans more than 350,000 clones, 75% to 90% being singletons. The sequenced material came from PBMCs or T cells enriched from blood (not recorded which). All receptors come from a man aged 18 to 35 who had recovered from COVID-19.

The V gene is TRBV4-3, the J gene TRBJ2-3, with D perhaps TRBD2 (5 bases). The CDR3 has 15 amino acids. Germline CDR1 is LGHNA and CDR2 is YSLEER. Trimming shortened V by 0 bases and J by 7 bases, and 14 bases separated the two germline ends. CDR3 region: CASSQDGGSSYTQYF. For the CDR3, the DNA is TGCGCCAGCAGCCAAGATGGCGGTTCTAGCTATACGCAGTATTTT.

The J gene is TRBJ1-3, the V gene TRBV5-1; TRBD1 agrees at 7 bases. CDR3 size: 16 residues. Germline CDR1 SGHRS, CDR2 YFSETQ. J was trimmed by 0 bases and V by 3 bases; bases with no gene match: 6. CDR3 nucleotide sequence: TGCGCCAGCAGCTATGGACAGGCTGGCTCTGGAAACACCATATATTTT. Its protein product is CASSYGQAGSGNTIYF.

This chain links TRBV7-8 with TRBJ2-2, with TRBD2 identical over 7 bases. The CDR3 is made up of 16 amino acids. Unmatched junction bases numbered 12, after V lost 8 bases and J lost 3 bases. The V gene's germline CDR1 is SGHVS and CDR2 FQNEAQ. For the CDR3, the DNA is TGTGCCAGCGTCCTGGGCGGGAGAGGCTACACCGGGGAGCTGTTTTTT. Protein product: CASVLGGRGYTGELFF.

In this sample, this clone turned up once. V gene TRBV24-1 combines with J gene TRBJ2-5, with TRBD1 matching 9 bases. Germline loops: CDR1 KGHDR, CDR2 SFDVKD. CDR3 length equals 16 residues. Germline trimming cut 8 bases from V and 4 bases from J; bases unmatched to any gene: 13. CDR3 nucleotides: TGTGCCACCAAATGGGCCCTTAACAGGGGGCGAGAGACCCAGTACTTC. Its translation: CATKWALNRGRETQYF.